The 8 T cell receptor beta chains presented below share a single source sample, sequenced in a study of CD8 T cells in Susac syndrome. RNA, at roughly 0.5 to 1 ug, was reverse transcribed with random hexamers. From the immunoSEQ multiplex PCR reads, TCRdb called clonotypes with MiXCR, one entry per CDR3 protein. The sample shows more than 110,000 distinct CDR3 sequences, about 94% of them seen only once. Sequenced input: CD8+ T cells from PBMCs. The receptors shown here come from a human donor in good health.

The chain uses TRBV4-2 and TRBJ2-2; weak D call: TRBD2 (6 bases). Deletions cut 4 bases from V and 5 bases from J, with 11 bases between. The CDR3 is 14 amino acids. Per germline, CDR1 LGHNA and CDR2 YNFKEQ. The CDR3 sequence is CASSPMEGTGELFF. The CDR3, as DNA: TGTGCCAGCAGCCCCATGGAGGGTACCGGGGAGCTGTTTTTT.

DNA of the CDR3: TGTGCCAGCAGTTGGGAACAGGGGCCGTCCTACAATGAGCAGTTCTTC. Its translation is CASSWEQGPSYNEQFF. This rearrangement joins TRBV28 to TRBJ2-1; the match to TRBD1 covers 7 bases. The CDR3 has 16 residues. With V trimmed by 4 bases and J by 1 base, 7 bases remained unmatched. CDR1 is MDHEN, CDR2 SYDVKM, per germline.

The sample holds one count of this clonotype. V and J are TRBV5-6 and TRBJ1-2; D is uncertain. Germline CDR1 reads SGHDT; CDR2 reads YYEEEE. V lost 0 bases to trimming and J lost 5 bases, with 8 bases between them. The CDR3 has 13 residues. The CDR3 region is CASSLGRAYGYTF. The CDR3 DNA sequence: TGTGCCAGCAGCTTGGGAAGGGCTTATGGCTACACCTTC.

This sequence joins TRBV27 and TRBJ1-2, with D possibly matching TRBD1 (6 bases). Trimming stripped 2 bases from V and 7 bases from J, with 17 bases between. The CDR3 consists of 15 residues. Germline V gene data show CDR1 as MNHEY and CDR2 as SMNVEV (reference sequence). CDR3 protein: CASSLGRGALGGYTF. The CDR3 DNA is TGTGCCAGCAGTTTAGGAAGGGGGGCGCTTGGTGGCTACACCTTC.

This chain uses TRBV5-1 with TRBJ2-1, with 7 bases fitting TRBD1. This CDR3 comprises 15 residues. From germline, CDR1 is SGHRS and CDR2 YFSETQ. The V gene end was trimmed by 0 bases and the J gene end by 7 bases; junction bases not matched to a gene: 7. In DNA form, the CDR3 reads TGCGCCAGCAGCTTGGATAGGGGGCCTTTAAATGAGCAGTTCTTC. Residues: CASSLDRGPLNEQFF.

V is TRBV7-9 and J is TRBJ2-1, with D perhaps matching TRBD2 (5 bases). Germline lookup yields CDR1 SEHNR and CDR2 FQNEAQ (reference sequence). Deletions cut 1 base from V and 9 bases from J, with 16 bases between. The CDR3 sequence is 15 residues long. The CDR3 coding sequence is TGTGCCAGCAGCTTAGGACTATCCCCCTTTATTGAGCAGTTCTTC. It encodes CASSLGLSPFIEQFF. The variable domain in full, with the rest retrieved from reference TRBV7-9 and TRBJ2-1, is DTGVSQNPRHKITKRGQNVTFRCDPISEHNRLYWYRQTLGQGPEFLTYFQNEAQLEKSRLLSDRFSAERPKGSFSTLEIQRTEQGDSAMYLCASSLGLSPFIEQFFGPGTRLTVL.

This chain connects TRBV7-9 to TRBJ2-3, with TRBD2 identical over 10 bases. The length of the CDR3 is 16 residues. CDR1 SEHNR and CDR2 FQNEAQ come from the germline V gene (reference sequence). With 4 bases clipped from V and 2 bases from J, the junction kept 6 bases outside the gene matches. The chain's CDR3 is CASSYTGTSDTDTQYF. Written as DNA, the CDR3 is TGTGCCAGCAGCTACACCGGGACTAGCGACACAGATACGCAGTATTTT.

The J gene is TRBJ2-5, the V gene TRBV7-6, with 9 positions matching TRBD1. The CDR3 is 14 amino acids. Germline V lookup: CDR1 SGHVS, CDR2 FNYEAQ. J gave up 1 base and V 4 bases, and 1 base lay outside the gene matches. CDR3 in amino acids: CASSWTGAQETQYF. DNA for the CDR3: TGTGCCAGCAGCTGGACAGGGGCCCAAGAGACCCAGTACTTC.